The rows below give T cell receptor beta chains drawn from one sample of a study of regulatory T cells in long-lasting Graves disease. TCRdb passed the multiplex PCR reads through MiXCR, listing each CDR3 protein once. This table has roughly 530,000 distinct CDR3 sequences, about 16% appearing once. In addition, the sample was reused for a study of T cells in Graves' hyperthyroidism and ophthalmopathy.

Specimen: peripheral blood mononuclear cells (PBMCs), collected at new diagnosis, from a patient treated with antithyroid drugs. The receptors shown here come from a woman aged 40 to 65 with Graves disease. Each CDR3 is given with its conserved first and last residue. The order of the fields is V gene, J gene, clone size, D gene, CDR3 DNA, CDR3 protein. The D gene is left open where the match is weak. Size tells how often a clone was seen (once, few, many) or the class of an expanded clone, and some rows leave it out.

TRBV3-1	TRBJ2-1	-	TRBD2	TGTGCCAGCAGCGGCAGCGGGGGGGCCGATGAGCAGTTCTTC	CASSGSGGADEQFF
TRBV28	TRBJ2-1	many	-	TGTGCCAGCAGAGCTTTCACCGGGACCGACTACAATGAGCAGTTCTTC	CASRAFTGTDYNEQFF
TRBV6-2/TRBV6-3	TRBJ1-6	many	-	TGTGCCAGCAGTTCCAAGGGGAATTCACCCCTCCACTTT	CASSSKGNSPLHF
TRBV6-5	TRBJ2-1	many	TRBD2	TGTGCCAGCAGTTACTCAAGACCCAGCGGGGGAGCCTACAATGAGCAGTTCTTC	CASSYSRPSGGAYNEQFF
TRBV18	TRBJ1-1	few	TRBD1	TGTGCCAGCTCGCAGGGGACAGGGGGCGCGGGCACTGAAGCTTTCTTT	CASSQGTGGAGTEAFF
TRBV20-1	TRBJ1-6	few	-	TGCAGTGCTAGCCGGTCACCCCTCCACTTT	CSASRSPLHF
TRBV5-1	TRBJ1-1	many	-	TGCGCCAGCAGCTTACCTCCGCCAGGGGAGTACACTGAAGCTTTCTTT	CASSLPPPGEYTEAFF
TRBV6-1	TRBJ2-1	few	TRBD2	TGTGCCAGCACGAGCGGGGGGGTTAATGAGCAGTTCTTC	CASTSGGVNEQFF
TRBV29-1	TRBJ1-1	-	-	TGCAGCGTTGTGGGAGCCATTACTTTGAACACTGAAGCTTTCTTT	CSVVGAITLNTEAFF
TRBV24-1	TRBJ2-3	-	-	TGTGCCACCAGTGATTTGCCGCGTTGGACCGTTACGCAGTATTTT	CATSDLPRWTVTQYF
TRBV30	TRBJ2-3	many	-	TGTGCCTGGAGTAGTTTTCCTCTCGCTTGGACAGATACGCAGTATTTT	CAWSSFPLAWTDTQYF
TRBV5-1	TRBJ1-4	few	-	TGTGCCAGCAGCTTGGGAGGGCGCGCAACTAATGAAAAACTGTTTTTT	CASSLGGRATNEKLFF
TRBV19	TRBJ1-1	-	TRBD1	TGTGCCAAATGGGTCCGGGACAGGGAACAAGACACTGAAGCTTTCTTT	CAKWVRDREQDTEAFF
TRBV28	TRBJ2-1	-	-	TGTGCCAGCAGTTTAGGGGGATTCGGGTACAATGAGCAGTTCTTC	CASSLGGFGYNEQFF
TRBV18	TRBJ1-5	many	-	TGTGCCAGCTCACCGGGCGGGTTGGTCGGCCAGCCCCAGCATTTT	CASSPGGLVGQPQHF
TRBV12-3/TRBV12-4	TRBJ1-1	many	-	TGTGCCAGCAGTTTGTCTGCCGGGCGGGGGAACACTGAAGCTTTCTTT	CASSLSAGRGNTEAFF
TRBV5-1	TRBJ2-1	-	TRBD2	TGCGCCAGCAGCGCCCGCCTAGCGGGGGGCTTCTATGAGCAGTTCTTC	CASSARLAGGFYEQFF
TRBV5-1	TRBJ2-7	many	TRBD1	TGCGCCAGCAGCTTGGTCCCCATCGGGGACAGAATATACGAGCAGTACTTC	CASSLVPIGDRIYEQYF
TRBV6-1	TRBJ2-3	many	-	TGTGCCAGCGGGGATCACACAGATACGCAGTATTTT	CASGDHTDTQYF
TRBV12-3/TRBV12-4	TRBJ1-1	many	-	TGTGCCAGCAGTCCCTACCTCCCCACAGGTCTGAATACTGAAGCTTTCTTT	CASSPYLPTGLNTEAFF
TRBV6-1	TRBJ1-5	few	-	TGTGCCAGCAGTGAAAGAGCACCCCAGCATTTT	CASSERAPQHF
TRBV6-1	TRBJ1-5	many	-	TGTGCCAGCAGTGGGACGACAGTAAATCAGCCCCAGCATTTT	CASSGTTVNQPQHF
TRBV4-1	TRBJ1-5	-	-	TGCGCCAGCAGCTACCGGGCAGGGGAGTTCGATCAGCCCCAGCATTTT	CASSYRAGEFDQPQHF
TRBV7-2	TRBJ2-5	-	-	TGTGCCAGCAGCTTAAGTGGCGGGGGCCGGCAGACCCAGTACTTC	CASSLSGGGRQTQYF
TRBV20-1	TRBJ1-5	many	-	TGCAGTGCCCCGGGAGACAATCAGCCCCAGCATTTT	CSAPGDNQPQHF
TRBV20-1	TRBJ2-7	-	TRBD2	TGCAGTGCTAGAGATCTGCGGGGGTTCTCCTACGAGCAGTACTTC	CSARDLRGFSYEQYF
TRBV12-3/TRBV12-4	TRBJ2-7	few	-	TGTGCCAGCAGTACCGGGACGATCGAGGGGTACTTC	CASSTGTIEGYF
TRBV4-2	TRBJ1-4	few	-	TGTGCCAGCAGCCAAGGGACCTTTATACCCGAAAAACTGTTTTTT	CASSQGTFIPEKLFF
TRBV5-1	TRBJ2-1	many	TRBD1	TGCGCCAGCAGAGAGACAGGGGACTCCTACAATGAGCAGTTCTTC	CASRETGDSYNEQFF
TRBV20-1	TRBJ2-5	few	-	TGCAGTGCTGCAAAGGGGGGGGCCGTTGAGACCCAGTACTTC	CSAAKGGAVETQYF
TRBV20-1	TRBJ2-5	few	-	TGCAGTGCTAGGAGGAGGAACCAAGAGACCCAGTACTTC	CSARRRNQETQYF
TRBV12-3/TRBV12-4	TRBJ2-7	many	TRBD2	TGTGCCAGCAGTTCAGTTAGGGGACTAGCGCTGTACGAGCAGTACTTC	CASSSVRGLALYEQYF
TRBV2	TRBJ1-5	many	-	TGTGCCAGCGGCGAGGGTGGCTTTATACAAGGTCAGCCCCAGCATTTT	CASGEGGFIQGQPQHF
TRBV11-2	TRBJ2-3	many	TRBD2	TGTGCCAGCAGCACCCCGAAGGGGAGGGCAGATACGCAGTATTTT	CASSTPKGRADTQYF
TRBV20-1	TRBJ2-3	many	-	TGCAGTGCTACCGGGGCCGGGGAGGCTAGGGGGGATACGCAGTATTTT	CSATGAGEARGDTQYF
TRBV3-1	TRBJ1-1	many	-	TGTGCCAGCAGCCAAGATGAGGGGAAGAGTAGGGCTTTCTTT	CASSQDEGKSRAFF
TRBV12-3/TRBV12-4	TRBJ2-2	few	-	TGTGCCAGCACGGGACCGGGGAACACCGGGGAGCTGTTTTTT	CASTGPGNTGELFF
TRBV2	TRBJ1-2	many	-	TGTGCCAGCAGACCCGTAGGGGGGAGCTATGGCTACACCTTC	CASRPVGGSYGYTF
TRBV11-2	TRBJ2-6	many	-	TGTGCCAGCAGCTTATCTTTCTCTGGGGCCAACGTCCTGACTTTC	CASSLSFSGANVLTF
TRBV7-9	TRBJ2-2	-	-	TGTGCCAGCAGCCCCAGGCATTCGAACACCGGGGAGCTGTTTTTT	CASSPRHSNTGELFF
TRBV5-5	TRBJ1-2	many	-	TGTGCCAGCAGCCCACATGGACTGTCTGACTATGGCTACACCTTC	CASSPHGLSDYGYTF
TRBV12-3/TRBV12-4	TRBJ2-3	few	-	TGTGCCAGCAGTTTAGAAAGGACCGGGGGAGATACGCAGTATTTT	CASSLERTGGDTQYF
TRBV29-1	TRBJ2-4	-	TRBD2	TGCAGCGTTGCGGGGGCGGGGGGGGCCAAAAACATTCAGTACTTC	CSVAGAGGAKNIQYF
TRBV28	TRBJ2-3	once	TRBD2	TGTGCCATCGTACAACTAGCGGGGGGAGCAGATACGCAGTATTTT	CAIVQLAGGADTQYF
TRBV11-2	TRBJ2-5	many	-	TGTGCCAGCAGCTCAGCCTTCGACAGGGAGGACCAAGAGACCCAGTACTTC	CASSSAFDREDQETQYF
TRBV2	TRBJ1-1	many	TRBD1	TGTGCCAGCAGCGGACAGGGCTTGGGGGACACTGAAGCTTTCTTT	CASSGQGLGDTEAFF